The clone carrying this TCR beta chain was found once. Its antigen is as yet unknown. The protocol was immunoSEQ multiplex PCR, while the TCRdb copy is restricted to in-frame clones and leaves out a portion. The table includes around 550,000 clones, 95% to 97% detected once. The CDR3 loop spans 13 amino acids. These data come from a study of shared clonotypes between healthy human individuals. Study summary: Per-donor plates numbered three CD4 naive, three CD4 memory, two CD8 naive and one CD8 memory.

Study-level findings and limits: Some clonotypes were shared by all four sorted-subset donors, while others were not shared. The non-shared ones had lower generation probabilities than the shared ones. An anticipated effect of sequencing depth on clonotype sharing among donors was recognized.

The sequence derives from a woman aged 25 to 39 in good health. The V gene is TRBV21-1, the J gene TRBJ1-5; the table assigns TRBD1, which was not confirmed against the DNA. TRBV21-1 is a known pseudogene. Material: naive CD4+ T cells sorted from blood. The subset is: CD45RA+ positively selected. The CDR3, as DNA: TGTGCCAGCAGCCGGGACAGCGGGCAGCCCCAGCATTTT. It yields the protein CASSRDSGQPQHF.